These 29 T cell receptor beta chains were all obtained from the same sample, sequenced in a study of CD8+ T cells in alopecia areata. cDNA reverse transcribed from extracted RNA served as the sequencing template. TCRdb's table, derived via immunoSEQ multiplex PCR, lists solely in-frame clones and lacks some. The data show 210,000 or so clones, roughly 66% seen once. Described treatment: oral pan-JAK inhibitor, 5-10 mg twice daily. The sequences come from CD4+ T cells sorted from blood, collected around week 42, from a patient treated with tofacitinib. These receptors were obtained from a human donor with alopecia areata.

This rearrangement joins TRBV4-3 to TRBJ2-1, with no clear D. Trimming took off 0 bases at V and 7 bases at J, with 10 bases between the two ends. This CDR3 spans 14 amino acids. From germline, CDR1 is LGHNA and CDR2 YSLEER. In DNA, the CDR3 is TGCGCCAGCAGCCAAGAGTTTGAAGCGAATGAGCAGTTCTTC. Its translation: CASSQEFEANEQFF.

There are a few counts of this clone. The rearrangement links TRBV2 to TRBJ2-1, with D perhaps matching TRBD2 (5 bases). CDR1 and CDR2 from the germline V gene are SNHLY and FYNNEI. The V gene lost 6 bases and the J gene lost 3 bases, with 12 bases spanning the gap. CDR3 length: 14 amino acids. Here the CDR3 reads CASRWSGNYNEQFF. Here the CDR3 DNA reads TGTGCCAGCAGGTGGTCCGGGAACTACAATGAGCAGTTCTTC.

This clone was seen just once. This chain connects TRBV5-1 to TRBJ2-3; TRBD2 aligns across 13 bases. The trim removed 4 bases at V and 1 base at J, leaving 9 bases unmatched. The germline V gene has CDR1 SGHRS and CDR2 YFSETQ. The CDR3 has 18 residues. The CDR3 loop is CASSTGLAGWSGTDTQYF. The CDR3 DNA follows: TGCGCCAGCAGCACGGGACTAGCGGGGTGGAGCGGCACAGATACGCAGTATTTT. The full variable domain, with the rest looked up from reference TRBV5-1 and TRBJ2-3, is KAGVTQTPRYLIKTRGQQVTLSCSPISGHRSVSWYQQTPGQGLQFLFEYFSETQRNKGNFPGRFSGRQFSNSRSEMNVSTLELGDSALYLCASSTGLAGWSGTDTQYFGPGTRLTVL.

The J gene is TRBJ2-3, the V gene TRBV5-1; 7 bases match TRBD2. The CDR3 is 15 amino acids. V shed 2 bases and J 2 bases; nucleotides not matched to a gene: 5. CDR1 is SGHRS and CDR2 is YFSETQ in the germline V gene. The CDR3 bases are TGCGCCAGCAGCTTCCTAGCGGCCTCCACAGATACGCAGTATTTT. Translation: CASSFLAASTDTQYF.

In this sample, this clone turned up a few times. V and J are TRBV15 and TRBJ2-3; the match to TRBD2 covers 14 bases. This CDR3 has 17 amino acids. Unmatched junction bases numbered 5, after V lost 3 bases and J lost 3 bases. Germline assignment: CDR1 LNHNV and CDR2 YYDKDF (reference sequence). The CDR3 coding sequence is TGTGCCACCAGCAGGGGACTAGCGGGGGAAGGGACAGATACGCAGTATTTT. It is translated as CATSRGLAGEGTDTQYF.

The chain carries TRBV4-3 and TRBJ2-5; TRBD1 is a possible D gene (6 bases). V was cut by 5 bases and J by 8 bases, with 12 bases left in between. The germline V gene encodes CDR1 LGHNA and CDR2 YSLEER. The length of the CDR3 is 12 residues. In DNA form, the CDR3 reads TGCGCCAGCAGCTTTTCAGGGGACACCCAGTACTTC. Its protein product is CASSFSGDTQYF.

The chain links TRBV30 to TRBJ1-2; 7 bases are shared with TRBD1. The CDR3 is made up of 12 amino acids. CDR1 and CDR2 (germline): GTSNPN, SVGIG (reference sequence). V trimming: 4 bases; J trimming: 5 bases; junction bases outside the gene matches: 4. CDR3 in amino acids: CAWKVQGYGYTF. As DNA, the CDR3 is TGTGCCTGGAAAGTACAGGGGTATGGCTACACCTTC.

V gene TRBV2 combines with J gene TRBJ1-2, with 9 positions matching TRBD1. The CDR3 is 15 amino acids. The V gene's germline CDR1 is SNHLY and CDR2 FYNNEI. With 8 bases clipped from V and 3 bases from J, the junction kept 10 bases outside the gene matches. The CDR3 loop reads CASSPPGTGYYGYTF. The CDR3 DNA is TGTGCCAGCTCACCTCCGGGGACAGGGTACTATGGCTACACCTTC.

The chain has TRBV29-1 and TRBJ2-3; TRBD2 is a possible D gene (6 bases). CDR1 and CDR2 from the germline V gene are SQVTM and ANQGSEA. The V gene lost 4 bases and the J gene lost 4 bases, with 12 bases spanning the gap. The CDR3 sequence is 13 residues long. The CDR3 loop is CSVVLSGADTQYF. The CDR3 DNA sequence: TGCAGCGTTGTTCTTTCGGGGGCAGATACGCAGTATTTT.

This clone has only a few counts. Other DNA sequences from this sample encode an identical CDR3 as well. This chain's CDR3 is CASSLVGETQYF. CDR3 bases: TGCGCCAGCAGCTTGGTTGGGGAGACCCAGTACTTC. The chain is built from TRBV5-1 and TRBJ2-5; D is ambiguous. This CDR3 region has 12 residues. Germline CDR1 is SGHRS and CDR2 is YFSETQ. The V and J ends lost 0 bases and 5 bases respectively, with 5 bases between them.

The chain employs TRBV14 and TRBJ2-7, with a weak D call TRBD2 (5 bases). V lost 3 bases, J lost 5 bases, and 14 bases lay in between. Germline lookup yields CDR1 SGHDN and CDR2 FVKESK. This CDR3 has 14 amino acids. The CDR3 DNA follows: TGTGCCAGCAGCCACTCAGGAAGCGGCCACGAGCAGTACTTC. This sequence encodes CASSHSGSGHEQYF.

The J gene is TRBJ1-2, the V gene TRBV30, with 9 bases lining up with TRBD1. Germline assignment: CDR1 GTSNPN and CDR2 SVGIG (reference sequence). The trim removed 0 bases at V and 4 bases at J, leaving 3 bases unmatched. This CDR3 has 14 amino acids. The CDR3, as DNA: TGTGCCTGGAGTGTACCGGGACAGGGCTATGGCTACACCTTC. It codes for CAWSVPGQGYGYTF.

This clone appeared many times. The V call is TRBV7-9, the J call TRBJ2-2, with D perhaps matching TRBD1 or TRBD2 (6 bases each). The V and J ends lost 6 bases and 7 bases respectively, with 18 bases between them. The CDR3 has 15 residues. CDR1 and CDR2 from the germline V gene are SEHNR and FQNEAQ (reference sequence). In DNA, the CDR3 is TGTGCCAGCAGATCTGACAGGACTAATGTCGGGGAGCTGTTTTTT. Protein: CASRSDRTNVGELFF. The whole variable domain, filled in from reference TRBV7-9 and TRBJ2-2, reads DTGVSQNPRHKITKRGQNVTFRCDPISEHNRLYWYRQTLGQGPEFLTYFQNEAQLEKSRLLSDRFSAERPKGSFSTLEIQRTEQGDSAMYLCASRSDRTNVGELFFGEGSRLTVL.

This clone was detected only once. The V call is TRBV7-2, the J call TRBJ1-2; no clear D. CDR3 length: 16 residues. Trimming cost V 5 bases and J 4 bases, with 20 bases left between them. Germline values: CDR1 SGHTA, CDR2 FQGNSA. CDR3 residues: CASSNRQRGRSYGYTF. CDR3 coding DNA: TGTGCCAGCAGCAACAGACAACGTGGGCGGAGCTATGGCTACACCTTC.

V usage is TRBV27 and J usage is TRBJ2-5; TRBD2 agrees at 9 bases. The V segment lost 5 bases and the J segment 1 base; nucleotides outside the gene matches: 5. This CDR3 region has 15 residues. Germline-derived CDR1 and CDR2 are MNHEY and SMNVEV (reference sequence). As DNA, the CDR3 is TGTGCCAGCAGTGGGGTAGCGGGGGCCCAAGAGACCCAGTACTTC. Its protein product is CASSGVAGAQETQYF.

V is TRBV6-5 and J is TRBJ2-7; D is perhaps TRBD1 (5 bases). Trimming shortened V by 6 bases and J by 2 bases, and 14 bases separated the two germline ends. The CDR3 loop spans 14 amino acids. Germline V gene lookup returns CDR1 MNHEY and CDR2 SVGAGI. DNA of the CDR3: TGTGCCAGCAGACGAGGACATGGACCCTACGAGCAGTACTTC. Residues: CASRRGHGPYEQYF.

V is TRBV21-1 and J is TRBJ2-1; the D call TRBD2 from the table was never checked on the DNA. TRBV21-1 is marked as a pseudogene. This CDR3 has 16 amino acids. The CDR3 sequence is CASIPRVSGPYNEQFF. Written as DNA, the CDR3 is TGTGCCAGCATCCCCAGGGTTAGCGGGCCTTACAATGAGCAGTTCTTC.

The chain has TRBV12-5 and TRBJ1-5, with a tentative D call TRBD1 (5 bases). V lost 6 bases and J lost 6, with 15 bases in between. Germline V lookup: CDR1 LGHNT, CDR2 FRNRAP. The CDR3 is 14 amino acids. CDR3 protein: CASGRGDAGQPQHF. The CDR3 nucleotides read TGTGCTAGTGGGAGGGGAGACGCGGGTCAGCCCCAGCATTTT.

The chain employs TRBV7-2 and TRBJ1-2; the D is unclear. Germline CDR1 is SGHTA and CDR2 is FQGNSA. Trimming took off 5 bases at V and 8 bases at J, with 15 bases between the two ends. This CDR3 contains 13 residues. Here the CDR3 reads CASSPPMGWGYTF. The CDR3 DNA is TGTGCCAGCAGCCCGCCCATGGGTTGGGGCTACACCTTC.

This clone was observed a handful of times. CDR3 in amino acids: CASSLAAGGINEQFF. In DNA, the CDR3 is TGCGCCAGCAGCTTGGCCGCAGGGGGCATCAATGAGCAGTTCTTC. The chain combines TRBV5-1 with TRBJ2-1; 8 nucleotides match TRBD1. This CDR3 is built from 15 residues. Looked up from germline, CDR1 is SGHRS and CDR2 is YFSETQ. The V and J ends lost 0 bases and 6 bases, in that order; junction bases with no gene match: 5.

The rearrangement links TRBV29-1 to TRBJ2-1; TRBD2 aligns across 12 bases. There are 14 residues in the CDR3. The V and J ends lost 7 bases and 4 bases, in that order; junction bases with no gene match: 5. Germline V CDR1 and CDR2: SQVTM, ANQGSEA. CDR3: CSALTSGGYNEQFF. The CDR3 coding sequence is TGCAGCGCCCTGACTAGCGGGGGTTACAATGAGCAGTTCTTC.

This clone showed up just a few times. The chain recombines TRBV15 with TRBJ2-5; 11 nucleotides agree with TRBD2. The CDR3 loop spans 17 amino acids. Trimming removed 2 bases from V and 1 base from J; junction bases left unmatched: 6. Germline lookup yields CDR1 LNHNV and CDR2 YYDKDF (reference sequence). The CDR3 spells CATSRSWGLAAQETQYF. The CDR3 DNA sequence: TGTGCCACCAGCAGATCCTGGGGACTAGCGGCCCAAGAGACCCAGTACTTC.

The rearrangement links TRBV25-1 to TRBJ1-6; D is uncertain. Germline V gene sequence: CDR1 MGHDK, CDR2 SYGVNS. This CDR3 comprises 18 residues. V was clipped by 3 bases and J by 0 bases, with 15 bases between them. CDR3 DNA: TGTGCCAGCAGTGAGAAAGGCGGCAGGCTCTCCTATAATTCACCCCTCCACTTT. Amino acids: CASSEKGGRLSYNSPLHF.

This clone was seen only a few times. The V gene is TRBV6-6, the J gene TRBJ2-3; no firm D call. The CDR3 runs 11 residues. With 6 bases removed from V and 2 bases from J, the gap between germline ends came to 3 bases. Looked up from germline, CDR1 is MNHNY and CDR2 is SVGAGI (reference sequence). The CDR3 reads CASRNTDTQYF. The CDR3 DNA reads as TGTGCCAGCAGGAACACAGATACGCAGTATTTT.

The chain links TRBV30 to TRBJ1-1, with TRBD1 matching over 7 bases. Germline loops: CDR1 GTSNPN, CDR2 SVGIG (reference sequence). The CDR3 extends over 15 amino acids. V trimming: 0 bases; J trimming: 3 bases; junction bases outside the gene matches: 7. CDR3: CAWSVGTELYTEAFF. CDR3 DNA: TGTGCCTGGAGTGTAGGGACAGAGCTTTACACTGAAGCTTTCTTT.

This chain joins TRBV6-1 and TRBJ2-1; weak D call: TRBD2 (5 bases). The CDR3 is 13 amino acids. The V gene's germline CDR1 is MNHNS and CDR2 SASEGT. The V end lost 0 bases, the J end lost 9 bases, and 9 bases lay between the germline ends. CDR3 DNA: TGTGCCAGCAGTGAAGCCGTCGGGATTGAGCAGTTCTTC. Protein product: CASSEAVGIEQFF.

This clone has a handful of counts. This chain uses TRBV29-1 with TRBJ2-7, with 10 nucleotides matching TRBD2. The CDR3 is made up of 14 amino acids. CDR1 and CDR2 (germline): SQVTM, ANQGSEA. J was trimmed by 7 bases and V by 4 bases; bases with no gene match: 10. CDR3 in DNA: TGCAGCGTTGCCCCCAGCGGGGGGGCGGGTGAGCAGTACTTC. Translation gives CSVAPSGGAGEQYF.

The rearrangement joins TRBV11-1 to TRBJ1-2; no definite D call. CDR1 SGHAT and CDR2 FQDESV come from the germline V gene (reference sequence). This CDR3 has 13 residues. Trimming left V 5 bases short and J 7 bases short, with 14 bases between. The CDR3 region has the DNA TGTGCCAGCAGCCTTGAAGAGATAGCTGGCTACACCTTC. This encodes CASSLEEIAGYTF.

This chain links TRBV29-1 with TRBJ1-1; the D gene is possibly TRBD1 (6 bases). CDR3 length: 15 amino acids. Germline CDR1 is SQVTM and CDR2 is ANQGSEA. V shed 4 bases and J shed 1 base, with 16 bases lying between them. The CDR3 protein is CSVGYTGTQNTEAFF. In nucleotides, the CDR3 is TGCAGCGTTGGATATACCGGGACACAGAACACTGAAGCTTTCTTT.